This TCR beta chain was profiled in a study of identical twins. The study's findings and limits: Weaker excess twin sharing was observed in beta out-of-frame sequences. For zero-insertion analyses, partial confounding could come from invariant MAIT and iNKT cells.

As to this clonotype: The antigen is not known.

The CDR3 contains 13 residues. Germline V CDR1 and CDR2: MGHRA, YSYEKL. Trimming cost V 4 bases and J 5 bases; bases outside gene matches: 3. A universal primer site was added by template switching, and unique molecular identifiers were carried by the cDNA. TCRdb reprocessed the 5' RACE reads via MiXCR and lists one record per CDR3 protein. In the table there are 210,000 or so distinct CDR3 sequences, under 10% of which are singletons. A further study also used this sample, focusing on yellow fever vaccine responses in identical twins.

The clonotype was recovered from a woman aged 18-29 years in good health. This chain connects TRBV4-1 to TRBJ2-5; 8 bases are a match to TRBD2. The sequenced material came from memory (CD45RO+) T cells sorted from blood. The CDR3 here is CASSRPGGETQYF. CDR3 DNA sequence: TGCGCCAGCAGCCGACCGGGAGGGGAGACCCAGTACTTC.